Described below is a single TCR beta chain sequence and its context. Its antigen is not known. The entry originates in a study of shared clonotypes between healthy human individuals. The donor population consisted of healthy HIV-negative adults with no recent acute infections or vaccinations. Notes on the study in general: Clonotypes shared by all four sorted-subset donors had higher generation probabilities than non-shared clonotypes. Between a few donors, naive CD4 clonotypes were shared at a level of about 5%.

The authors ran the assay at deep level. Profiling relied on immunoSEQ multiplex PCR, and the TCRdb table lists in-frame clones only, not all of them. The table lists about 690,000 clones, around 90% of them singletons. The clonotype originates from a man between 18 and 35 years old in good health. Some clones in this sample may be carry-over from other donors' samples. The sequencing input was memory CD8+ T cells from PBMCs. As for subset: CD45RO+ cells pooled with CCR7-negative TemRA cells.

The CDR3 spells CASSSQGHYEQYF. DNA of the CDR3: TGTGCCAGCTCCAGCCAGGGTCACTACGAGCAGTACTTC. V is TRBV9 and J is TRBJ2-7, with a weak D call TRBD1 (5 bases). CDR3 length: 13 residues. The germline gives CDR1 SGDLS, CDR2 YYNGEE. V was shortened by 7 bases and J by 3 bases, with 14 bases between the two germline ends.